The rows below give T cell receptor beta chains drawn from one sample of a study of blood T cell repertoires in COVID-19. Repertoires were generated with immunoSEQ multiplex PCR, while TCRdb's copy carries only in-frame clones and drops some. The table shows fewer than 200,000 clones, with under 90% occurring only once. The sequencing sample was made of peripheral blood. These receptors came from a man aged 60-69 years with acute or convalescent COVID-19. Both conserved end residues are part of each CDR3. A D gene is named only where the DNA matches it firmly. Expanded clones get a size class; other rows say once, few or many, or leave the size out.

>TRBJ1-1|few|TRBV6-5|-
TGTGCCAGCAACCCCAGGGGAGGGGGGAACACTGAAGCTTTCTTT
CASNPRGGGNTEAFF
>TRBJ2-1|-|TRBV30|TRBD2
TGTGCCTGGGGGGGGGATGGCGGGAATTACAATGAGCAGTTCTTC
CAWGGDGGNYNEQFF
>TRBJ2-1|once|TRBV27|TRBD2
TGTGCCAGCAGTTGGAGAGGGACTAGCGGGGCTCGGACCTACAATGAGCAGTTCTTC
CASSWRGTSGARTYNEQFF
>TRBJ2-7|-|TRBV7-9|-
TGTGCCAGCGTAGGCCTAGCTTGGGCCGATCACTACGAGCAGTACTTC
CASVGLAWADHYEQYF
>TRBJ2-3|-|TRBV21-1|-
TGTGCCAGCAGCAAAGCGCTGGGGATTAATGGGGGGAGCACAGATACGCAGTATTTT
CASSKALGINGGSTDTQYF
>TRBJ1-4|-|TRBV5-1|-
TGCGCCAGCAGCTTGGGAGGGGGAGAAGAAAAACTGTTTTTT
CASSLGGGEEKLFF
>TRBJ2-5|-|TRBV2|TRBD2
TGTGCCAGCAGTGAGCAACTAGCGCAAGAGACCCAGTACTTC
CASSEQLAQETQYF
>TRBJ2-2|-|TRBV2|-
TGTGCCAGCACGGGGTCCGGGGAGCTGTTTTTT
CASTGSGELFF
>TRBJ2-3|once|TRBV6-5|TRBD1
TGTGCCAGCAGTCTCCGGGACAGGAGCACAGATACGCAGTATTTT
CASSLRDRSTDTQYF
>TRBJ2-3|-|TRBV27|TRBD2
TGTGCCAGCAGTTTATCAGCGGGGGAGTTCACAGATACGCAGTATTTT
CASSLSAGEFTDTQYF
>TRBJ2-7|-|TRBV24-1|TRBD1
TGTGCCACCAGTGATGCAAAGATCCCGGGACAGGGGGCGAGGGAGCAGTACTTC
CATSDAKIPGQGAREQYF
>TRBJ1-2|-|TRBV6-1|-
TGTGCCAGCAGTGAATACAATTATGGCTACACCTTC
CASSEYNYGYTF
>TRBJ2-4|-|TRBV25-1|-
TGTGCCAGCAGTGAATTGGACAGGGAGGGAAACATTCAGTACTTC
CASSELDREGNIQYF
>TRBJ1-2|-|TRBV29-1|-
TGCAGCGCCGGGACTGACTATGGCTACACCTTC
CSAGTDYGYTF
>TRBJ2-7|-|TRBV6-5|-
TGTGCCAGCAGTTACGGGGGCGGACCTGCCTACGAGCAGTACTTC
CASSYGGGPAYEQYF
>TRBJ2-3|-|TRBV13|-
TGTGCCAGCAGCTCCTCTAACTTTGGAGCAGATACGCAGTATTTT
CASSSSNFGADTQYF
>TRBJ1-4|-|TRBV11-2|TRBD1
TGTGCCAGCAGCTTGGACAGGGCTTCAGCGGAAAAACTGTTTTTT
CASSLDRASAEKLFF